This T cell receptor (beta chain) was identified during a study of T cells in Graves' hyperthyroidism and ophthalmopathy. Exclusion of a patient resulted from uncontrolled infection, other autoimmune disease, pregnancy or lactation. The PBMCs had their origin in less than 13 ml of fresh peripheral blood. What was amplified from RNA transcripts were TCR beta CDR3 regions. TCR CDR3 underwent first-round RT-PCR with the HTBI primer set. MiXCR, applied by TCRdb to the multiplex PCR reads, yields one record per CDR3 protein. The sample includes approximately 710,000 distinct CDR3 sequences, roughly 17% of them seen just once. Only a few counts were recorded for this clonotype. The target antigen is unknown. Notes on the study in general: For ophthalmopathy, model prediction preceded onset by a median roughly 6.3 months.

The source is a man aged 50-59 years with Graves' hyperthyroidism. The sample taken for sequencing was blood.

The CDR3 coding sequence is TGCGCCAGCAGCCAGGCCGGGACTGGCTACAATGAGCAGTTCTTC. Its translation: CASSQAGTGYNEQFF. The chain employs TRBV4-3 and TRBJ2-1, with D possibly TRBD2 on 6 matching bases. Per germline, CDR1 LGHNA and CDR2 YSLEER. Trimming took 3 bases from V and 3 from J, leaving 12 bases between them. There are 15 residues in the CDR3.